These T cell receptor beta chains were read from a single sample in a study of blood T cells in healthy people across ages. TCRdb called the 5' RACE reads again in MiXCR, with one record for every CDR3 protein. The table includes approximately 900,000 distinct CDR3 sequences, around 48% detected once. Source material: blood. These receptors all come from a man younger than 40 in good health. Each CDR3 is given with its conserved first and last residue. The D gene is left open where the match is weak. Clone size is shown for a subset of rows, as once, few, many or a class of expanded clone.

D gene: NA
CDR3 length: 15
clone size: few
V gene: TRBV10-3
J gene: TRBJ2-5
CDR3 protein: CAISAEQATQETQYF
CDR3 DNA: TGTGCCATCAGTGCCGAACAAGCTACCCAAGAGACCCAGTACTTC

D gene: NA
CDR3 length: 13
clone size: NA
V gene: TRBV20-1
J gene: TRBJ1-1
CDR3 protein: CSARVGAWTEAFF
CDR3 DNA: TGCAGTGCTAGAGTCGGGGCGTGGACTGAAGCTTTCTTT

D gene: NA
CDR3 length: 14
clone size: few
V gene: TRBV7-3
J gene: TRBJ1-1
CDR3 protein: CASSFKLENTEAFF
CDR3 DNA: TGTGCCAGCAGCTTTAAGTTGGAGAACACTGAAGCTTTCTTT

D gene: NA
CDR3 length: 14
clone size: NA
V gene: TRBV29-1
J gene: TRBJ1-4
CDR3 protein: CSAMMRTPNEKLFF
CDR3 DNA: TGCAGCGCGATGATGAGGACACCGAATGAAAAACTGTTTTTT

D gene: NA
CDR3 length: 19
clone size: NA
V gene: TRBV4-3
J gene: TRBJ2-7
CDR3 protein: CASSQGFSGRLIPSYEQYF
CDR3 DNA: TGCGCCAGCAGCCAAGGCTTTTCGGGGAGGCTAATTCCGTCCTACGAGCAGTACTTC

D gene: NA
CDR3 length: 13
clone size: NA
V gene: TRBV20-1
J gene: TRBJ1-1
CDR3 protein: CSARGGASRGAFF
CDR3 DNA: TGCAGTGCTAGAGGAGGGGCTTCCAGGGGAGCTTTCTTT

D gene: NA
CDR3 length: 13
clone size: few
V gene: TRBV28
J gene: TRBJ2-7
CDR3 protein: CASIRQDSYEQYF
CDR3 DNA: TGTGCCAGCATAAGGCAGGACTCCTACGAGCAGTACTTC

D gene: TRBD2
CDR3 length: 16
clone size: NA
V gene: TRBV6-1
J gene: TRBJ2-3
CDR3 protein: CASRGRGEILEDTQYF
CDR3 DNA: TGTGCCAGCAGAGGTCGGGGGGAGATCTTGGAAGATACGCAGTATTTT

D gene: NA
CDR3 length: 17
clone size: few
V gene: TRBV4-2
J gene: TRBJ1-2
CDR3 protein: CASSQVKEAAGYYGYTF
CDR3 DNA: TGTGCCAGCAGCCAAGTGAAAGAAGCCGCAGGGTACTATGGCTACACCTTC

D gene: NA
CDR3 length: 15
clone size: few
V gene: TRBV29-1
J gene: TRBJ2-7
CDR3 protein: CSVRPDRLGKDEQYF
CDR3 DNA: TGCAGCGTTCGACCCGACAGGTTGGGGAAGGACGAGCAGTACTTC

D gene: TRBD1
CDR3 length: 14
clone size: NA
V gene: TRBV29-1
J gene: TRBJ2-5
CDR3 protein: CSVKDRAGNNERYF
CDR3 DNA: TGCAGCGTCAAGGACAGGGCAGGTAACAACGAGCGGTACTTC

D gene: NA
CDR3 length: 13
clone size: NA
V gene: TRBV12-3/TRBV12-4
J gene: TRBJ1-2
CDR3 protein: CASSTLPSRGYTF
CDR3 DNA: TGTGCCAGCAGTACACTCCCTAGCCGGGGCTACACCTTC

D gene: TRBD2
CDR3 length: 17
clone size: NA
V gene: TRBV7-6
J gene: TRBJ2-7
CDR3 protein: CASSPGLAGGSFYEQYF
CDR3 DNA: TGTGCCAGCTCCCCCGGACTAGCGGGGGGCTCATTCTACGAGCAGTACTTC

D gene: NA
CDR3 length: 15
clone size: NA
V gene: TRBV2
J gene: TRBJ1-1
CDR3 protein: CASRLNMGSEKIAFF
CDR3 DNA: TGTGCCAGCAGGCTAAACATGGGGTCCGAAAAAATTGCTTTCTTT

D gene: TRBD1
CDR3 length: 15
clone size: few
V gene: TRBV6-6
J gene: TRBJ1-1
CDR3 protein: CASADPGQGVTEAFF
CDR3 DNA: TGTGCCAGCGCTGACCCGGGACAGGGCGTGACTGAAGCTTTCTTT

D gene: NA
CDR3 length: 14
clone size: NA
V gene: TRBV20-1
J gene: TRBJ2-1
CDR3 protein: CSARDAQGHNEQFF
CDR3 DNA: TGCAGTGCTAGAGATGCGCAGGGCCACAATGAGCAGTTCTTC

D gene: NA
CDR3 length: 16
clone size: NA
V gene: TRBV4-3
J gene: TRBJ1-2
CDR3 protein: CASSQDYEGRGYGYTF
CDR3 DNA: TGCGCCAGCAGCCAAGATTATGAAGGGAGAGGCTATGGCTACACCTTC

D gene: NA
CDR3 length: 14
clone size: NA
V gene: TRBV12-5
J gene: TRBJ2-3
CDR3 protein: CASGLGTLTDRQYF
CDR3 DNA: TGTGCTAGTGGTTTGGGGACTCTCACCGATAGGCAGTATTTT

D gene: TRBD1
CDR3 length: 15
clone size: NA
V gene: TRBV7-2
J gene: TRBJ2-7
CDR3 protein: CASSFVGQGQYERYF
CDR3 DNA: TGTGCCAGCAGCTTTGTGGGACAGGGGCAGTACGAGCGGTACTTC

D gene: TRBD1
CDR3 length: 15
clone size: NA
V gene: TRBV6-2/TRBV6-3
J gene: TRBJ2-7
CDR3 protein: CASSYSGQLGYEQYF
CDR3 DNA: TGTGCCAGCAGTTACTCGGGACAGCTGGGTTACGAGCAGTACTTC

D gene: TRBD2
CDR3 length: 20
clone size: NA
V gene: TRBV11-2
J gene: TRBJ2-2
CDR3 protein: CASSPRLAGGASSATGELFF
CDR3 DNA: TGTGCCAGCAGCCCCCGATTAGCGGGGGGCGCCTCCTCTGCCACCGGGGAGCTGTTTTTT

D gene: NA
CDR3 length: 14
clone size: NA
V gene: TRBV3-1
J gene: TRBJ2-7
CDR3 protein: CASSHLTPPGEQYF
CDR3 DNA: TGTGCCAGCAGCCATCTCACACCGCCAGGCGAGCAGTACTTC

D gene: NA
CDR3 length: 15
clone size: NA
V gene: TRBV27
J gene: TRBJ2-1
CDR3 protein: CASRADKSSYNEQFF
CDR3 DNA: TGTGCCAGCCGGGCGGATAAAAGCTCCTACAATGAGCAGTTCTTC

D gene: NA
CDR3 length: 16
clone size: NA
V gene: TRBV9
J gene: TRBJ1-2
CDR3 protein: CASSAPGGGPDYGYTF
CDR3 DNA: TGTGCCAGCAGCGCCCCTGGAGGGGGACCTGACTATGGCTACACCTTC

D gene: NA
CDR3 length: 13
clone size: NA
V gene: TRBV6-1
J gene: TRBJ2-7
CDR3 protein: CASSVRDIYEQYF
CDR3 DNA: TGTGCCAGCAGTGTAAGGGACATCTACGAGCAGTACTTC

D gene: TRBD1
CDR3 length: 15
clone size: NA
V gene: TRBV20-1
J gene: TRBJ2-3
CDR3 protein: CSATRPDRSTDTQYF
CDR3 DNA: TGCAGTGCCACGCGACCGGACAGGAGCACAGATACGCAGTATTTT

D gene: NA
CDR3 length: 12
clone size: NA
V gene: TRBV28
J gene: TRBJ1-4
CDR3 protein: CASRLGNEKLFF
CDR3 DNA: TGTGCCAGCAGGTTGGGGAATGAAAAACTGTTTTTT

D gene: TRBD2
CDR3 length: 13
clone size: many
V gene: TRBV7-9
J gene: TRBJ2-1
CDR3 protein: CAAGRGRIDEQFF
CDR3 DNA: TGTGCCGCCGGGCGCGGGAGGATCGATGAGCAGTTCTTC

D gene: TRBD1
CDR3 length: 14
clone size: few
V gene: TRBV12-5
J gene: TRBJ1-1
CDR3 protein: CASGPGQGDTEAFF
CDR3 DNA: TGTGCTAGTGGCCCGGGACAGGGGGACACTGAAGCTTTCTTT

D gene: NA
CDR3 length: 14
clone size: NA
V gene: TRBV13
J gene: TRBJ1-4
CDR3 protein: CASSFSDFNEKLFF
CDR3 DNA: TGTGCCAGCAGCTTTTCAGATTTTAATGAAAAACTGTTTTTT

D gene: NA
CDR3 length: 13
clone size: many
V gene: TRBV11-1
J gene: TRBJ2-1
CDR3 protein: CASGGSSYNEQFF
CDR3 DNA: TGTGCCAGCGGGGGGAGTTCCTACAATGAGCAGTTCTTC

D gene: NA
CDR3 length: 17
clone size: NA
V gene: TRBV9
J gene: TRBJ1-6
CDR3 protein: CASSGALTDRLDSPLHF
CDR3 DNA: TGTGCCAGCAGCGGAGCCTTAACCGACAGGTTGGATTCACCCCTCCACTTT